The TCR beta chain described here comes from a study of blood T cell repertoires in COVID-19 (dated by TCRdb to about 2020). Regarding the complete study: Collaborator samples came from the United States, Italy and Spain and covered acute and convalescent phases of COVID-19. The material from the prospective study consisted of cDNA or gDNA derived from T cells, B-cell-depleted T cells, or PBMCs. The dataset comprised deeply sampled blood TCRbeta repertoires from subjects exposed to, actively infected with, or recovered from COVID-19. The repertoires were made available in a free public database intended to serve as a resource for research on the immune response to SARS-CoV-2. The samples were drawn from two sources: the first 160 participants of the ongoing ImmuneRACE study, and 950 to 1,500 subjects contributed by 6 global collaborators. Sample metadata almost always included a de-identified subject ID, COVID-19 status, age in years and sex. Where available, HLA class I and class II types were obtained from metadata supplied by the sample provider rather than from assay-based typing.

TCRbeta CDR3 regions were amplified from genomic DNA by means of the immunoSEQ Assay, a bias-controlled multiplex PCR. As for how the authors treated the data: The number of nucleated cells in each sample was estimated by amplification of reference gene primers within the assay. To quantify the absolute abundance of each unique TCRbeta CDR3 rearrangement, sequence reads were collapsed and filtered. For each sample, productive Simpson clonality was calculated as the square root of Simpson's diversity index across productive rearrangements. TCRdb holds this immuneACCESS table with in-frame rearrangements only. Some clones are missing; in checked studies, unresolved V genes explain under half, and the rest has no known cause. V and J calls and clone size are as listed in that table; D and trimming were resolved from the DNA. Present in this sample are 200,000 to 250,000 clones, around 80% of which were seen just once. Over 12% of the sample is in the top ten clones.

Looking up the germline V gene yields CDR1 MNHEY and CDR2 SVGAGI. The CDR3 spans 11 residues, from the cysteine through the phenylalanine. Only the CDR3 DNA stays, 33 bases, in frame from base 1. A distance of 8 bases separates the germline ends of V and J, which lose 7 bases and 10 bases respectively. The research as a whole found: The quantity of clinical and demographic metadata differed by source and by participant and was supplied without curation.

Participants in the prospective study were enrolled through a virtual design, were aged about 18 to 100 years, and lived in 20 to 30 United States geographic areas. In the prospective study, participants were assigned to cohorts based on the clinical history participants reported in a screening survey and a study questionnaire. Recovered participants in ImmuneRACE Cohort 3 were defined as having two consecutive negative NP/OP PCR tests, clearance from a healthcare professional, or resolution of symptoms. Each participant in the prospective study had whole blood, serum and a nasopharyngeal or oropharyngeal swab collected by mobile phlebotomists. Additional blood draws and questionnaires over an approximately two-month period could optionally be provided by prospective study participants. Blood samples from the prospective study were shipped frozen or at room temperature prior to DNA extraction.

Comment on this clone: Its antigen remains undetermined. Base qualities were left out, and no much larger clone turns up one base away.

The chain uses TRBV6-5 and TRBJ1-6; the D gene cannot be resolved reliably. Input material: PBMCs or T cells enriched from blood (not recorded which). The sequence was collected from a man aged 40-50 years who had recovered from COVID-19. The nucleotide sequence reads TGTGCCAGCAACGACTACTCACCCCTCCACTTT. Its protein reads: CASNDYSPLHF.